This T cell receptor beta chain was identified during a study of T cell responses to AZD1222 COVID-19 vaccine. General study results and limits: With two AZD1222 doses given, Spike-specific TCR breadth and depth both rose. Close to half of spike-specific TCRs reportedly recognize unmutated variant regions. In all cases, repertoires were sampled only after the peak T cell response.

Turning to this clone: Its antigen is unidentified.

There are 19 residues in the CDR3. Germline CDR1 reads SNHLY; CDR2 reads FYNNEI. V gave up 2 bases and J gave up 0 bases; unmatched junction bases: 14. Recipients boosted at about 4 weeks or about 12 weeks are pooled. This table comes from immunoSEQ multiplex PCR, and its TCRdb copy is limited to in-frame clones, with some not included. This table holds about 150,000 clones, about 90% found once. J is TRBJ1-1 and V is TRBV2; TRBD1 agrees at 8 bases. The receptor was derived from an adult who received the AZD1222 COVID-19 vaccine. The sequenced sample was peripheral blood, obtained 28 days after the second AZD1222 dose. The CDR3 loop is CASSEFRGGTGKVNTEAFF. CDR3 coding DNA: TGTGCCAGCAGTGAATTTAGGGGAGGGACAGGAAAGGTGAACACTGAAGCTTTCTTT.